The 21 T cell receptor beta chains presented below share a single source sample, sequenced in a study of blood T cell repertoires in COVID-19. The data were produced by immunoSEQ multiplex PCR, yet TCRdb's version contains in-frame clones alone and is incomplete. The sample holds around 110,000 clones, 90% seen once. Source material: peripheral blood. Every receptor here comes from a human donor with active COVID-19. The donor label of this sample is uncertain.

The rearrangement joins TRBV5-1 to TRBJ1-4, with TRBD1 matching 8 bases. The CDR3 is 15 amino acids. V lost 6 bases and J lost 0; bases outside the gene matches: 4. CDR1 SGHRS and CDR2 YFSETQ come from the germline V gene. This chain's CDR3 is CASTMTGATNEKLFF. For the CDR3, the DNA is TGCGCCAGCACCATGACAGGGGCAACTAATGAAAAACTGTTTTTT.

The gene calls are TRBV4-1 and TRBJ2-7; TRBD1 matches 12 bases. The CDR3 runs to 16 residues. Germline CDR1 reads MGHRA; CDR2 reads YSYEKL. Trimming took 0 bases from V and 3 from J; bases not matched to a gene: 3. The CDR3 here is CASSQDGTGGDYEQYF. The DNA for the CDR3 is TGCGCCAGCAGCCAAGACGGGACAGGGGGCGACTACGAGCAGTACTTC.

The chain is built from TRBV7-2 and TRBJ1-2; 9 positions agree with TRBD1. CDR1 is SGHTA and CDR2 is FQGNSA in the germline V gene. CDR3 length: 16 residues. J lost 4 bases, V lost 1 base, and 7 bases had no gene match. The CDR3 coding sequence is TGTGCCAGCAGCTTAGGGGGGACAGGGAGACGCTATGGCTACACCTTC. Translated: CASSLGGTGRRYGYTF.

V is TRBV3-1 (or the pseudogene TRBV3-2) and J is TRBJ2-1, with D maybe TRBD2 (5 bases). The CDR3 totals 14 residues. CDR1 LGHDT and CDR2 YNNKEL come from the germline V gene (reference sequence). V was clipped by 4 bases and J by 4 bases, with 11 bases between them. CDR3 protein: CASSRTRPYNEQFF. The CDR3 bases are TGTGCCAGCAGCCGTACTAGACCTTACAATGAGCAGTTCTTC.

The CDR3 DNA reads as TGTGCCAGTAGTTCCCTTTCCGGGGGGACGTACGAGCAGTACTTC. Translation gives CASSSLSGGTYEQYF. The J gene is TRBJ2-7, the V gene TRBV19, with 7 bases lining up with TRBD2. This CDR3 comprises 15 residues. CDR1 is LNHDA and CDR2 is SQIVND in the germline V gene (reference sequence). The J segment lost 4 bases and the V segment lost 5 bases, leaving 11 bases of the junction unmatched.

The chain couples TRBV12-3 or TRBV12-4 to TRBJ2-1; a weak D match, TRBD2 (5 bases). Trimming cost V 6 bases and J 6 bases, with 6 bases left between them. This CDR3 is built from 11 residues. In DNA, the CDR3 is TGTGCCAGCAGGACTACCAATGAGCAGTTCTTC. The encoded protein is CASRTTNEQFF.

The chain links TRBV4-2 to TRBJ2-5; 12 bases are shared with TRBD1. The CDR3 length is 14 residues. CDR1 is LGHNA, CDR2 YNFKEQ, per germline. V lost 4 bases to trimming and J lost 5 bases; unmatched junction nucleotides: 2. The DNA for the CDR3 is TGTGCCAGCAGCCGCGGGACAGGGGGCGAGACCCAGTACTTC. It encodes CASSRGTGGETQYF.

The chain couples TRBV12-3 or TRBV12-4 to TRBJ2-3; 8 nucleotides align to TRBD2. V lost 6 bases to trimming and J lost 6 bases; unmatched junction nucleotides: 5. The CDR3 has 13 amino acids. CDR3 amino acids: CASRTGLADTQYF. In DNA, the CDR3 is TGTGCCAGCAGAACCGGACTAGCCGATACGCAGTATTTT.

The CDR3 reads CASSVTLGGEQFF. CDR3 nucleotides: TGTGCCAGCAGTGTCACTTTAGGGGGTGAGCAGTTCTTC. This chain connects TRBV6-4 to TRBJ2-1, with D possibly TRBD1 on 6 matching bases. This CDR3 has 13 residues. V lost 4 bases and J lost 9, with 13 bases in between. CDR1 and CDR2 (germline): MRHNA, SNTAGT.

This clone showed up just once. This chain joins TRBV7-9 and TRBJ2-1; 9 nucleotides match TRBD2. In germline, CDR1 is SEHNR, CDR2 FQNEAQ (reference sequence). The CDR3 is made up of 16 amino acids. J lost 2 bases, V lost 4 bases, and 6 bases had no gene match. CDR3 amino acids: CASSWSGGLTYNEQFF. DNA of the CDR3: TGTGCCAGCAGCTGGAGCGGGGGGCTAACCTACAATGAGCAGTTCTTC.

J is TRBJ2-3 and V is TRBV5-8; 12 nucleotides agree with TRBD1. The germline gives CDR1 SGHTS, CDR2 YDEGEE. J was trimmed by 3 bases and V by 4 bases; bases with no gene match: 3. This CDR3 has 15 residues. The CDR3 spells CASSEGQGATDTQYF. CDR3 in DNA: TGTGCCAGCAGCGAGGGACAGGGGGCAACAGATACGCAGTATTTT.

This chain connects TRBV19 to TRBJ2-7; the D gene is possibly TRBD2 (6 bases). The CDR3 runs 18 residues. Germline V gives CDR1 LNHDA, CDR2 SQIVND (reference sequence). The V gene lost 5 bases and the J gene lost 1 base, with 24 bases spanning the gap. The CDR3 here is CASSLDPMSGGISYEQYF. The CDR3 DNA is TGTGCCAGTAGTCTCGACCCCATGTCTGGGGGGATTTCCTACGAGCAGTACTTC.

This clone was observed once. An end of the junction does not agree with germline; a read error may underlie this. This sequence joins TRBV7-2 and TRBJ2-2; 14 bases map to TRBD2. Looked up from germline, CDR1 is SGHTA and CDR2 is FQGNSA. This CDR3 has 19 residues. DNA of the CDR3: TGTGCCAGCAGCTTAGTCAGACTAGCGGGGGGGAGTAACACCGGGGAGCTGCTTTTT. Encoded protein: CASSLVRLAGGSNTGELLF.

V gene TRBV5-4 combines with J gene TRBJ2-7, with 9 bases that match TRBD1. Losses at the gene ends were 0 bases for V and 1 base for J; bases not matched to a gene: 5. CDR1 and CDR2 (germline): SGHNT, YYREEE (reference sequence). This CDR3 is built from 16 residues. CDR3 in DNA: TGTGCCAGCAGCTTGGGGACCGGGACAGGGTCCTACGAGCAGTACTTC. Translation: CASSLGTGTGSYEQYF.

The chain has TRBV27 and TRBJ2-5; 9 nucleotides align to TRBD2. CDR1 is MNHEY and CDR2 is SMNVEV in the germline V gene (reference sequence). The CDR3 runs to 20 residues. The junction had 18 bases not matched to a gene; V was cut back by 2 bases and J by 2 bases. Here the CDR3 reads CASSLRPFVSGGTPQETQYF. CDR3 sequence (DNA): TGTGCCAGCAGTTTACGCCCGTTCGTAAGCGGGGGGACCCCTCAAGAGACCCAGTACTTC.

CDR3 residues: CASSPLVGRNPPTDTQYF. CDR3 sequence (DNA): TGCGCCAGCAGCCCCCTCGTGGGCAGGAACCCCCCCACAGATACGCAGTATTTT. V usage is TRBV5-1 and J usage is TRBJ2-3; D ambiguous. Trimming left V 4 bases short and J 2 bases short, with 23 bases between. Germline CDR1 SGHRS, CDR2 YFSETQ. The CDR3 has 18 amino acids.

The J gene is TRBJ1-1, the V gene TRBV13, with TRBD1 matching over 8 bases. V trimming: 5 bases; J trimming: 10 bases; junction bases outside the gene matches: 6. The CDR3 runs to 12 residues. The germline CDR1 and CDR2 sequences are PRHDT and FYEKMQ (reference sequence). The CDR3 here is CASSPPDRGAFF. CDR3 bases: TGTGCCAGCAGCCCTCCCGACAGGGGAGCTTTCTTT.

V is TRBV2 and J is TRBJ2-5; 9 positions match TRBD1. Germline trimming cut 6 bases from V and 2 bases from J; bases unmatched to any gene: 7. Germline values: CDR1 SNHLY, CDR2 FYNNEI. The CDR3 runs to 15 residues. CDR3 bases: TGTGCCAGCAGGGGACAGGGAGGGAGACAAGAGACCCAGTACTTC. Protein sequence: CASRGQGGRQETQYF.

The CDR3 sequence is CASSRTGLLNTGELFF. As DNA, the CDR3 is TGTGCCAGCAGTCGGACGGGACTCCTAAACACCGGGGAGCTGTTTTTT. This chain uses TRBV28 with TRBJ2-2; D may be TRBD2 (6 bases). V lost 5 bases and J lost 2, with 15 bases in between. The CDR3 is 16 residues long. Germline assignment: CDR1 MDHEN and CDR2 SYDVKM.

This rearrangement joins TRBV6-6 to TRBJ1-1; D possibly corresponds to TRBD1 (6 bases). The CDR3 totals 14 residues. V was pared by 6 bases and J by 0 bases, with 11 bases between. The germline V gene has CDR1 MNHNY and CDR2 SVGAGI (reference sequence). CDR3 protein: CASRAGTMNTEAFF. The CDR3 DNA reads as TGTGCCAGCAGAGCCGGGACAATGAACACTGAAGCTTTCTTT.

This sequence joins TRBV5-1 and TRBJ1-4, with TRBD1 matching over 7 bases. The CDR3 loop spans 14 amino acids. Germline CDR1 reads SGHRS; CDR2 reads YFSETQ. J lost 7 bases, V lost 3 bases, and 6 bases had no gene match. CDR3 coding DNA: TGCGCCAGCAGCTCGGGACAGACGGGTGAAAAACTGTTTTTT. Translated, it gives CASSSGQTGEKLFF.